Shown below are 30 T cell receptor beta chains from a single sample sequenced in a study of blood T cell repertoires in COVID-19. TCRdb keeps only in-frame clones here, not all; method: immunoSEQ multiplex PCR. The sample shows about 190,000 clones, about 88% of them seen only once. The specimen sequenced was PBMCs or T cells enriched from blood (not recorded which). Receptors originate from a woman aged 40 to 50 in a cohort exposed to, infected with or recovered from COVID-19 (not recorded which).

The chain is built from TRBV9 and TRBJ2-2; 8 nucleotides align to TRBD2. J gave up 1 base and V 5 bases, and 4 bases lay outside the gene matches. Germline V lookup: CDR1 SGDLS, CDR2 YYNGEE. The CDR3 has 15 residues. The CDR3, as DNA: TGTGCCAGCAGACGAACTAGCGGGAACACCGGGGAGCTGTTTTTT. Protein product: CASRRTSGNTGELFF.

V gene TRBV6-5 combines with J gene TRBJ2-7; 9 bases map to TRBD2. The CDR3 is 14 amino acids. V shed 5 bases, J shed 0 bases, and the junction held 2 bases outside the gene matches. Per germline, CDR1 MNHEY and CDR2 SVGAGI. CDR3 sequence reads: CASSSGRSSYEQYF. CDR3 coding DNA: TGTGCCAGCAGTAGCGGGAGGTCCTCCTACGAGCAGTACTTC.

The CDR3 DNA sequence: TGTGCCAGCAGAACGGGGGGAGCGTTAAACAATGAGCAGTTCTTC. It is translated as CASRTGGALNNEQFF. This chain connects TRBV2 to TRBJ2-1, with 7 bases aligning to TRBD2. The J segment lost 5 bases and the V segment lost 6 bases, leaving 10 bases of the junction unmatched. CDR3 length equals 15 residues. Germline CDR1 and CDR2: SNHLY and FYNNEI.

The CDR3 protein is CVRSPCFKHRENIQYF. CDR3 DNA sequence: TGTGTCAGAAGTCCCTGTTTTAAACACCGGGAGAACATTCAGTACTTC. This chain joins TRBV7-5 and TRBJ2-4; TRBD2 is the table's D call and was not checked against the DNA. TRBV7-5 is a known pseudogene. This CDR3 is 16 amino acids long.

V gene TRBV27 combines with J gene TRBJ1-2; TRBD1 aligns across 7 bases. The CDR3 extends over 13 amino acids. J gave up 4 bases and V 8 bases, and 7 bases lay outside the gene matches. Germline V lookup: CDR1 MNHEY, CDR2 SMNVEV (reference sequence). The CDR3 region is CASRKQGSYGYTF. The CDR3, as DNA: TGTGCCAGCCGGAAACAGGGGTCCTATGGCTACACCTTC.

This clone has a single count. The V call is TRBV27, the J call TRBJ1-1; D is possibly TRBD1 (6 bases). Germline CDR1 reads MNHEY; CDR2 reads SMNVEV (reference sequence). The length of the CDR3 is 15 residues. Trimming cost V 1 base and J 3 bases, with 12 bases left between them. CDR3 bases: TGTGCCAGCAGTTTATTGGGGGCGCGGGACACTGAAGCTTTCTTT. It is translated as CASSLLGARDTEAFF.

The table lists this clone with a count of one. The chain has TRBV6-1 and TRBJ1-2; D is possibly TRBD1 (6 bases). V was trimmed by 2 bases and J by 7 bases, leaving 14 bases between them. Germline loops: CDR1 MNHNS, CDR2 SASEGT. CDR3 length: 14 residues. The chain's CDR3 is CASSERSRGAGYTF. As DNA, the CDR3 is TGTGCCAGCAGTGAAAGGTCCAGGGGTGCTGGCTACACCTTC.

The V and J genes are TRBV28 and TRBJ2-7; 9 positions agree with TRBD1. In germline, CDR1 is MDHEN, CDR2 SYDVKM. CDR3 length equals 17 residues. V shed 6 bases and J 2 bases; nucleotides not matched to a gene: 14. The CDR3 DNA sequence: TGTGCCAGCAGGGCCCCTTACAGGGGGCCCTACCCCTACGAGCAGTACTTC. It yields the protein CASRAPYRGPYPYEQYF.

This clone was seen only a few times. For the CDR3, the DNA is TGCGCCAGCAGCCTGGACAAGGGCAATCAGCCCCAGCATTTT. Translation: CASSLDKGNQPQHF. The chain links TRBV4-1 to TRBJ1-5, with D perhaps TRBD1 (5 bases). Germline-derived CDR1 and CDR2 are MGHRA and YSYEKL. The CDR3 is 14 amino acids. V lost 4 bases to trimming and J lost 2 bases, with 9 bases between them.

The chain employs TRBV28 and TRBJ1-1, with D perhaps TRBD1 (6 bases). The germline CDR1 and CDR2 sequences are MDHEN and SYDVKM. This CDR3 spans 13 amino acids. Trimming pared 5 bases from V and 8 bases from J, leaving 15 bases between. CDR3 in DNA: TGTGCCAGCAGTACAGGGAAAAAGGCCGAAGCTTTCTTT. Translated: CASSTGKKAEAFF.

V is TRBV10-3 and J is TRBJ2-5; 12 bases match TRBD2. Germline lookup yields CDR1 ENHRY and CDR2 SYGVKD. V lost 2 bases, J lost 5 bases, and 6 bases stayed unmatched. There are 16 residues in the CDR3. CDR3: CAISELAGGPFETQYF. CDR3 coding DNA: TGTGCCATCAGTGAGCTAGCGGGGGGGCCGTTCGAGACCCAGTACTTC.

The rearrangement uses TRBV5-5 and TRBJ2-3, with unresolved D. Looked up from germline, CDR1 is SGHKS and CDR2 is YYEKEE (reference sequence). The CDR3 covers 14 residues. Trimming left V 0 bases short and J 3 bases short, with 8 bases between. DNA for the CDR3: TGTGCCAGCAGCTTGGGCTATAAAACAGATACGCAGTATTTT. Translation gives CASSLGYKTDTQYF.

The J gene is TRBJ2-2, the V gene TRBV9; 7 nucleotides line up with TRBD1. Germline V CDR1 and CDR2: SGDLS, YYNGEE. J gave up 3 bases and V 2 bases, and 7 bases lay outside the gene matches. The CDR3 runs to 16 residues. The CDR3 DNA reads TGTGCCAGCAGCGTGAGGACAGGTGGCGACACCGGGGAGCTGTTTTTT. The encoded protein is CASSVRTGGDTGELFF.

The V call is TRBV5-8, the J call TRBJ1-4; D ambiguous. From germline, CDR1 is SGHTS and CDR2 YDEGEE. Trimming cost V 2 bases and J 0 bases, with 11 bases left between them. This CDR3 region has 16 residues. The CDR3 region is CASSFSHLSTNEKLFF. CDR3 nucleotide sequence: TGTGCCAGCAGCTTTTCACACCTTTCAACTAATGAAAAACTGTTTTTT.

The chain carries TRBV12-5 and TRBJ1-1; weak D call: TRBD1 (5 bases). CDR3 size: 13 residues. CDR1 LGHNT and CDR2 FRNRAP come from the germline V gene. Trimming stripped 6 bases from V and 4 bases from J, with 12 bases between. The CDR3 DNA reads as TGTGCTAGTGGAACGGGGGTTGGCACTGAAGCTTTCTTT. This sequence encodes CASGTGVGTEAFF.

This rearrangement joins TRBV24-1 to TRBJ2-3, with D maybe TRBD2 (5 bases). The germline V and J ends were trimmed by 7 bases and 0 bases, with 19 bases remaining between them. Germline V gives CDR1 KGHDR, CDR2 SFDVKD. This CDR3 has 17 residues. CDR3 loop: CATRVVRVSRSTDTQYF. The CDR3 DNA reads TGTGCCACCAGAGTCGTGCGGGTCTCTAGGAGCACAGATACGCAGTATTTT.

The V call is TRBV7-6, the J call TRBJ2-2, with TRBD1 as a possible D gene (6 bases). Deletions cut 5 bases from V and 1 base from J, with 11 bases between. CDR1 is SGHVS, CDR2 FNYEAQ, per germline. The CDR3 runs to 15 residues. CDR3 sequence reads: CASSARGGNTGELFF. The CDR3 DNA is TGTGCCAGCAGCGCGAGAGGGGGGAACACCGGGGAGCTGTTTTTT.

This clone has a single count. The rearrangement uses TRBV27 and TRBJ2-4, with TRBD1 matching 7 bases. The CDR3 extends over 15 amino acids. The J segment lost 0 bases and the V segment lost 8 bases, leaving 7 bases of the junction unmatched. The germline V gene encodes CDR1 MNHEY and CDR2 SMNVEV (reference sequence). The CDR3 here is CASGWTGVAKNIQYF. Written as DNA, the CDR3 is TGTGCCAGCGGTTGGACAGGAGTAGCCAAAAACATTCAGTACTTC.

This chain joins TRBV6-5 and TRBJ2-7; D unresolved. Germline-derived CDR1 and CDR2 are MNHEY and SVGAGI. The germline V and J ends were trimmed by 7 bases and 7 bases, with 17 bases remaining between them. This CDR3 is built from 13 residues. The CDR3 here is CASTPLSHLEQYF. The DNA for the CDR3 is TGTGCCAGCACCCCACTATCTCACTTAGAGCAGTACTTC.

The CDR3 sequence: CASSRGIYDRDTEAFF. The CDR3 DNA follows: TGTGCCAGCAGTCGGGGGATATATGATAGGGACACTGAAGCTTTCTTT. The V and J genes are TRBV27 and TRBJ1-1; possibly TRBD1 for D (5 bases). In germline, CDR1 is MNHEY, CDR2 SMNVEV (reference sequence). This CDR3 is built from 16 residues. Trimming pared 5 bases from V and 3 bases from J, leaving 19 bases between.

CDR3 sequence: CASSRTAIYGYTF. DNA of the CDR3: TGTGCCAGCAGTCGGACAGCCATCTATGGCTACACCTTC. V is TRBV6-5 and J is TRBJ1-2; perhaps TRBD1 as D (6 bases). The germline CDR1 and CDR2 sequences are MNHEY and SVGAGI. V dropped 5 bases and J dropped 4 bases, with 11 bases sitting between them. The CDR3 totals 13 residues.

A few counts support this clone. The genes are TRBV19 and TRBJ1-5, with 8 bases identical to TRBD1. Germline V gives CDR1 LNHDA, CDR2 SQIVND (reference sequence). This CDR3 region has 14 residues. V dropped 4 bases and J dropped 2; count of bases not matched to a gene: 1. The CDR3 DNA sequence: TGTGCCAGTAGTAAGACAGGGGGCAATCAGCCCCAGCATTTT. This codes for CASSKTGGNQPQHF.

The chain employs TRBV21-1 and TRBJ2-5; the table names TRBD2, a call not compared with the DNA. TRBV21-1 is flagged as a pseudogene. The CDR3 consists of 15 residues. This CDR3 is CASSRGAGGGETQYF. CDR3 nucleotides: TGTGCCAGCAGCCGAGGTGCGGGAGGGGGAGAGACCCAGTACTTC.

This sequence joins TRBV15 and TRBJ1-2; D may be TRBD1 (6 bases). This CDR3 region has 15 residues. Germline-derived CDR1 and CDR2 are LNHNV and YYDKDF (reference sequence). Trimming pared 1 base from V and 2 bases from J, leaving 11 bases between. CDR3 in DNA: TGTGCCACCAGCAGAGGCCTCCAGGGGAACTATGGCTACACCTTC. The encoded protein is CATSRGLQGNYGYTF.

This chain joins TRBV28 and TRBJ1-1, with 8 bases matching TRBD1. CDR3 size: 18 residues. CDR1 is MDHEN, CDR2 SYDVKM, per germline. Germline trimming cut 2 bases from V and 1 base from J; bases unmatched to any gene: 12. CDR3 residues: CASSLPSGGWGGNTEAFF. As DNA, the CDR3 is TGTGCCAGCAGTTTACCGTCAGGGGGCTGGGGAGGGAACACTGAAGCTTTCTTT.

The genes are TRBV27 and TRBJ2-5; weak D call: TRBD2 (6 bases). Per the germline V gene, CDR1 is MNHEY and CDR2 is SMNVEV (reference sequence). The CDR3 spans 13 residues. Trimming removed 7 bases from V and 5 bases from J, with 14 bases in between. The CDR3 DNA follows: TGTGCCAGCACCTCTGGGGGGTTGGAGACCCAGTACTTC. Translating it yields CASTSGGLETQYF.

V is TRBV4-1 and J is TRBJ2-2, with a tentative D call TRBD1 (6 bases). CDR1 is MGHRA and CDR2 is YSYEKL in the germline V gene. This CDR3 is built from 15 residues. Deletions cut 0 bases from V and 6 bases from J, with 11 bases between. The CDR3 nucleotides are TGCGCCAGCAGCCAAGAGGGGGCACGAGCCGGGGAGCTGTTTTTT. Amino acids: CASSQEGARAGELFF.

The chain employs TRBV25-1 and TRBJ1-5; D perhaps matches TRBD1 (5 bases). The CDR3 runs 15 residues. CDR1 is MGHDK and CDR2 is SYGVNS in the germline V gene. The V end lost 2 bases, the J end lost 7 bases, and 15 bases lay between the germline ends. The CDR3 DNA sequence: TGTGCCAGCAGTGAAATTGGAGGGGACGGGCAGCCCCAGCATTTT. Its protein is CASSEIGGDGQPQHF.

The chain employs TRBV5-5 and TRBJ1-1, with D possibly matching TRBD1 (5 bases). The CDR3 is 15 amino acids. Germline CDR1 is SGHKS and CDR2 is YYEKEE (reference sequence). Trimming removed 2 bases at V and 4 bases at J, with 15 bases between. The CDR3 nucleotides are TGTGCCAGCAGCTTCCGTTGGGGGGAAGTCACTGAAGCTTTCTTT. Encoded protein: CASSFRWGEVTEAFF.

This clone has just a few counts. This chain joins TRBV6-1 and TRBJ1-1; D uncertain. Trimming cost V 2 bases and J 4 bases, with 11 bases left between them. The CDR3 contains 14 residues. The germline V gene has CDR1 MNHNS and CDR2 SASEGT. The CDR3 DNA follows: TGTGCCAGCAGTGAAAATAGTCTCCTCACTGAAGCTTTCTTT. It translates to CASSENSLLTEAFF.